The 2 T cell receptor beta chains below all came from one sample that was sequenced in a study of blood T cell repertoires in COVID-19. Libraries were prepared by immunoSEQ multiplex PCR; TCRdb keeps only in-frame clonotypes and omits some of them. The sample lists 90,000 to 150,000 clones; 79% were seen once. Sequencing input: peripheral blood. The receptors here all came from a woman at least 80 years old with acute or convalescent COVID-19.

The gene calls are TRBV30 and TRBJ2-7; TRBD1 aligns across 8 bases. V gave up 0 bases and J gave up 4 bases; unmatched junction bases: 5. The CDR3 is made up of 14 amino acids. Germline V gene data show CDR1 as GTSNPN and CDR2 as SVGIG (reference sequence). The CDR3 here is CAWSVPNRGYEQYF. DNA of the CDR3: TGTGCCTGGAGTGTACCGAACAGGGGGTACGAGCAGTACTTC.

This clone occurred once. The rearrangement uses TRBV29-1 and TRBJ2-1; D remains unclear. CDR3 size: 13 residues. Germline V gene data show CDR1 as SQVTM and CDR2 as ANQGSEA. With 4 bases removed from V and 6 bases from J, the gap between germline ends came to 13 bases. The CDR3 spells CSVGFSNPNEQFF. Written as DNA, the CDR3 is TGCAGCGTTGGTTTTAGTAACCCCAATGAGCAGTTCTTC.